This TCR beta chain was observed in a study of low-dose radiotherapy and immunotherapy resistance in tumors. Study overall: Participants in Cohort 2 were given 1 Gy per fraction every two weeks, for 13 Gy over 26 weeks.

Time point described: before trial treatment. cDNA synthesis used a TRAV/TRBV-specific primer set for both chains. For amplifying TCRs, the PCR ran for 15 to 20 cycles with Phusion, which was used together with a constant-region primer and the adapter on the V primers. TCRdb called the reads again in MiXCR, with one record for every CDR3 protein. The repertoire includes around 83,000 distinct CDR3 sequences, 18% of them detected once, and 5% to 7% sits in the top ten. V dropped 5 bases and J dropped 3 bases, with 21 bases sitting between them. The CDR3 spans 16 residues. Germline loops: CDR1 SGHRS, CDR2 YFSETQ.

The sequence derives from a male donor with prostate cancer. Sequenced here: PBMCs, sampled before treatment. J is TRBJ2-7 and V is TRBV5-1; TRBD2 might be the D (5 bases). This CDR3 reads CASSPQTADRDYEQYF. In DNA form, the CDR3 reads TGCGCCAGCAGTCCTCAGACGGCCGACCGGGACTACGAGCAGTACTTC.